This T cell receptor beta chain originates from a study of graft-versus-host responses after intestinal transplantation. Study-wide background: Each patient got anti-thymocyte globulin induction, then tacrolimus and steroids for around three years.

This clone was observed a few times. The antigen is undetermined. The study, taken as a whole, reports: High graft-versus-host to host-versus-graft T cell clonal ratios marked allografts of patients with graft-donor macrochimerism. Some GvH clones appeared in ileal mucosa or blood before recipient bone marrow.

Profiling relied on immunoSEQ multiplex PCR, and the TCRdb table lists in-frame clones only, not all of them. The table has tens of thousands of clones, about four fifths seen once; the top ten hold 15% to 20%. This clonotype originated in a human donor who received an intestinal transplant. The sequencing here drew on unstimulated CD8+ T cells sorted from spleen or lymph node cells, taken before intestinal transplant.

The CDR3: CASSPRQGDGYTF. The CDR3, as DNA: TGTGCCAGCAGCCCCAGACAGGGGGATGGCTACACCTTC. The chain employs TRBV6-6 and TRBJ1-2; the match to TRBD1 covers 9 bases. V shed 6 bases, J shed 6 bases, and the junction held 5 bases outside the gene matches. The CDR3 is 13 residues long. CDR1 is MNHNY and CDR2 is SVGAGI in the germline V gene (reference sequence).